The rows below give T cell receptor beta chains drawn from one sample of a study of cytomegalovirus exposure and HLA in healthy donors. This table comes from immunoSEQ multiplex PCR, and its TCRdb copy is limited to in-frame clones, with some not included. The sample has around 60,000 clones. The specimen was PBMCs. These receptors all come from a woman aged 18-29 years in good health and CMV-seronegative. Each CDR3 is given with its conserved first and last residue. A D gene is named only where the DNA matches it firmly.

cdr3_aa: CASSDRGQGYTF; cdr3_nt: TGTGCCAGTAGTGACAGGGGGCAAGGCTACACCTTC; j_call: TRBJ1-2; d_call: TRBD1; v_call: TRBV19
cdr3_aa: CAWTTRGLYEQYF; cdr3_nt: TGTGCCTGGACCACACGGGGACTTTACGAGCAGTACTTC; j_call: TRBJ2-7; d_call: -; v_call: TRBV30
cdr3_aa: CSVEPRDRGGGNTEAFF; cdr3_nt: TGCAGCGTTGAACCCCGGGACAGGGGAGGGGGGAACACTGAAGCTTTCTTT; j_call: TRBJ1-1; d_call: TRBD1; v_call: TRBV29-1
cdr3_aa: CASGLVLLPTRKGYEQYF; cdr3_nt: TGTGCTAGTGGTTTGGTACTGCTTCCGACTAGAAAGGGCTACGAGCAGTACTTC; j_call: TRBJ2-7; d_call: -; v_call: TRBV12-5
cdr3_aa: CNAKEGGKLFF; cdr3_nt: TGCAATGCAAAGGAAGGGGGAAAACTGTTTTTT; j_call: TRBJ1-4; d_call: -; v_call: TRBV20-1
cdr3_aa: CASSYTFAGNYGYTF; cdr3_nt: TGTGCCAGCAGTTACACGTTCGCAGGCAACTATGGCTACACCTTC; j_call: TRBJ1-2; d_call: -; v_call: TRBV6-5
cdr3_aa: CASSRTGSYEQYF; cdr3_nt: TGTGCCAGCAGCCGGACAGGGTCCTACGAGCAGTACTTC; j_call: TRBJ2-7; d_call: TRBD1; v_call: TRBV14
cdr3_aa: CASSSKLNSPLHF; cdr3_nt: TGTGCCAGCAGTTCTAAGCTTAATTCACCCCTCCACTTT; j_call: TRBJ1-6; d_call: -; v_call: TRBV25-1
cdr3_aa: CASSILLGAHNEQFF; cdr3_nt: TGTGCCAGTAGTATCCTCCTGGGGGCACACAATGAGCAGTTCTTC; j_call: TRBJ2-1; d_call: -; v_call: TRBV19
cdr3_aa: CASSVQGAGQPQHF; cdr3_nt: TGTGCCAGCAGTGTCCAGGGGGCTGGTCAGCCCCAGCATTTT; j_call: TRBJ1-5; d_call: TRBD1; v_call: TRBV25-1
cdr3_aa: CASSRVQFNQPQHF; cdr3_nt: TGTGCCAGCAGTCGGGTGCAGTTTAATCAGCCCCAGCATTTT; j_call: TRBJ1-5; d_call: -; v_call: TRBV6-5
cdr3_aa: CASSFDLGNQPQHF; cdr3_nt: TGTGCCAGCAGCTTTGACTTGGGCAATCAGCCCCAGCATTTT; j_call: TRBJ1-5; d_call: -; v_call: TRBV7-9
cdr3_aa: CASSEGAAKETQYF; cdr3_nt: TGCGCCAGCAGTGAAGGGGCGGCCAAGGAGACCCAGTACTTC; j_call: TRBJ2-5; d_call: -; v_call: TRBV10-1
cdr3_aa: CASSLLTGANTEAFF; cdr3_nt: TGTGCCAGCAGCTTACTCACAGGCGCCAACACTGAAGCTTTCTTT; j_call: TRBJ1-1; d_call: -; v_call: TRBV11-3
cdr3_aa: CASSIQGRLADTQYF; cdr3_nt: TGTGCCAGTAGTATACAGGGTAGGCTGGCAGATACGCAGTATTTT; j_call: TRBJ2-3; d_call: -; v_call: TRBV19
cdr3_aa: CASSHQALTGGYEQYF; cdr3_nt: TGCGCCAGCAGCCACCAAGCCCTCACCGGAGGTTACGAGCAGTACTTC; j_call: TRBJ2-7; d_call: -; v_call: TRBV4-1
cdr3_aa: CASSLTGLQETQYF; cdr3_nt: TGTGCCAGCAGTTTAACAGGCTTACAAGAGACCCAGTACTTC; j_call: TRBJ2-5; d_call: -; v_call: TRBV28
cdr3_aa: CASSTKTSGAEQFF; cdr3_nt: TGTGCCAGCAGCACAAAGACTAGCGGGGCCGAGCAGTTCTTC; j_call: TRBJ2-1; d_call: TRBD2; v_call: TRBV9
cdr3_aa: CASSLGVSGIVRTDTQYF; cdr3_nt: TGTGCCAGCAGCTTGGGTGTTAGCGGGATAGTTCGCACAGATACGCAGTATTTT; j_call: TRBJ2-3; d_call: TRBD2; v_call: TRBV5-8
cdr3_aa: CASSDPRATEAFF; cdr3_nt: TGTGCCAGCAGTGACCCCAGGGCCACTGAAGCTTTCTTT; j_call: TRBJ1-1; d_call: -; v_call: TRBV2
cdr3_aa: CASSIQGENQPQHF; cdr3_nt: TGTGCCAGCAGCATACAGGGGGAGAATCAGCCCCAGCATTTT; j_call: TRBJ1-5; d_call: TRBD1; v_call: TRBV7-9
cdr3_aa: CASSFLSGGHEQYF; cdr3_nt: TGTGCCAGCAGCTTCCTGTCCGGAGGGCACGAGCAGTACTTC; j_call: TRBJ2-7; d_call: -; v_call: TRBV11-3
cdr3_aa: CASSGGTSGSGDADTQYF; cdr3_nt: TGTGCCAGCAGTGGCGGGACTAGCGGGAGTGGGGATGCAGATACGCAGTATTTT; j_call: TRBJ2-3; d_call: TRBD2; v_call: TRBV25-1
cdr3_aa: CASSATGGISDNEQFF; cdr3_nt: TGTGCCAGCAGCGCCACAGGGGGAATATCCGACAATGAGCAGTTCTTC; j_call: TRBJ2-1; d_call: TRBD1; v_call: TRBV7-3
cdr3_aa: CASHAWTGVNTEAFF; cdr3_nt: TGTGCCAGCCACGCCTGGACAGGGGTGAACACTGAAGCTTTCTTT; j_call: TRBJ1-1; d_call: TRBD1; v_call: TRBV6-5
cdr3_aa: CASSPGTTINNEQFF; cdr3_nt: TGTGCCAGCTCACCTGGAACGACAATTAACAATGAGCAGTTCTTC; j_call: TRBJ2-1; d_call: -; v_call: TRBV18
cdr3_aa: CATAHGTGVEKLFF; cdr3_nt: TGTGCCACCGCACACGGGACAGGGGTTGAAAAACTGTTTTTT; j_call: TRBJ1-4; d_call: TRBD1; v_call: TRBV6-1
cdr3_aa: CASSTYQGAEYEQYF; cdr3_nt: TGTGCCAGCAGCACCTACCAGGGGGCGGAGTACGAGCAGTACTTC; j_call: TRBJ2-7; d_call: TRBD1; v_call: TRBV5-4
cdr3_aa: CAWSFSSPLHF; cdr3_nt: TGTGCCTGGAGCTTTAGTTCACCCCTCCACTTT; j_call: TRBJ1-6; d_call: -; v_call: TRBV30
cdr3_aa: CASSIRSSRDTQYF; cdr3_nt: TGTGCCAGTAGTATACGGTCTAGCCGAGATACGCAGTATTTT; j_call: TRBJ2-3; d_call: -; v_call: TRBV19
cdr3_aa: CASSPWGRQGDEQFF; cdr3_nt: TGCGCCAGCAGCCCGTGGGGAAGACAGGGGGATGAGCAGTTCTTC; j_call: TRBJ2-1; d_call: TRBD1; v_call: TRBV4-1
cdr3_aa: CASSLEYGNQPQHF; cdr3_nt: TGTGCCAGCAGTTTAGAGTATGGCAATCAGCCCCAGCATTTT; j_call: TRBJ1-5; d_call: -; v_call: TRBV28
cdr3_aa: CASSYYYEGADTEAFF; cdr3_nt: TGTGCCAGCAGTTACTACTACGAGGGGGCGGACACTGAAGCTTTCTTT; j_call: TRBJ1-1; d_call: TRBD1; v_call: TRBV6-5
cdr3_aa: CASSSPADTQYF; cdr3_nt: TGTGCCAGTAGTTCCCCAGCAGATACGCAGTATTTT; j_call: TRBJ2-3; d_call: -; v_call: TRBV19
cdr3_aa: CASSLSGRGTYEQYF; cdr3_nt: TGTGCCAGCAGTCTCTCCGGAAGGGGAACCTACGAGCAGTACTTC; j_call: TRBJ2-7; d_call: -; v_call: TRBV25-1
cdr3_aa: CASSETARGVETQYF; cdr3_nt: TGTGCCAGCAGTGAAACGGCCCGGGGAGTGGAGACCCAGTACTTC; j_call: TRBJ2-5; d_call: -; v_call: TRBV25-1
cdr3_aa: CASSDIPGLAAKDTQYF; cdr3_nt: TGTGCCAGCAGCGATATACCGGGACTAGCGGCTAAGGATACGCAGTATTTT; j_call: TRBJ2-3; d_call: TRBD2; v_call: TRBV7-8
cdr3_aa: CASSPIAGARFSYEQYF; cdr3_nt: TGTGCCAGCAGCCCCATAGCGGGAGCGCGTTTTTCCTACGAGCAGTACTTC; j_call: TRBJ2-7; d_call: TRBD2; v_call: TRBV11-2
cdr3_aa: CASSFAGGRVTEAFF; cdr3_nt: TGCGCCAGCAGCTTCGCAGGGGGTCGGGTCACTGAAGCTTTCTTT; j_call: TRBJ1-1; d_call: TRBD1; v_call: TRBV5-1
cdr3_aa: CASSPSQRTTNGYTF; cdr3_nt: TGTGCCAGCTCACCAAGTCAGCGGACTACTAATGGCTACACCTTC; j_call: TRBJ1-2; d_call: -; v_call: TRBV18
cdr3_aa: CASSLRTGWDEQYF; cdr3_nt: TGTGCCAGCAGCCTCCGGACAGGGTGGGACGAGCAGTACTTC; j_call: TRBJ2-7; d_call: TRBD1; v_call: TRBV9
cdr3_aa: CASSQDRVGGSETQYF; cdr3_nt: TGCGCCAGCAGCCAAGACCGCGTCGGGGGGTCAGAGACCCAGTACTTC; j_call: TRBJ2-5; d_call: TRBD2; v_call: TRBV4-1
cdr3_aa: CASSYSRGREQFF; cdr3_nt: TGTGCCAGCAGTTACTCTAGGGGGAGAGAGCAGTTCTTC; j_call: TRBJ2-1; d_call: -; v_call: TRBV6-6